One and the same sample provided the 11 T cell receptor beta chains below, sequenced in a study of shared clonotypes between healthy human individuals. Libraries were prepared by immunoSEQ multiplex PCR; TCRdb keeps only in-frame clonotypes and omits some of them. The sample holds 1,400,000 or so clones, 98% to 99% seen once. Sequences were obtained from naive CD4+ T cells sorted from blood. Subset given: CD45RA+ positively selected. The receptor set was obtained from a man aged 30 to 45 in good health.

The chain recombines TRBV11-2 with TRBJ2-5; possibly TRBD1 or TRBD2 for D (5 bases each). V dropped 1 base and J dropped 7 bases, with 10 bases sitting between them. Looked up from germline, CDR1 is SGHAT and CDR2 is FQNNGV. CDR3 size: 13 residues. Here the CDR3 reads CASSLAVGGTQYF. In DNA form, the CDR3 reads TGTGCCAGCAGCTTAGCAGTTGGGGGGACCCAGTACTTC.

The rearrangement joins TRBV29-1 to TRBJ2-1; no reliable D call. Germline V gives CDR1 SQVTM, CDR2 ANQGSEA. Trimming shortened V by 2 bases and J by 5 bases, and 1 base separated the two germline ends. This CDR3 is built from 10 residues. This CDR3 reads CSVENNEQFF. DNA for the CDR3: TGCAGCGTTGAAAACAATGAGCAGTTCTTC.

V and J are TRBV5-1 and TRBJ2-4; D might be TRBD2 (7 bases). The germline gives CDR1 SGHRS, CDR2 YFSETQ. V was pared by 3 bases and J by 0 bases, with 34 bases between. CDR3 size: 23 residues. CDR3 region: CASSWGGRSRTSDYHLAKNIQYF. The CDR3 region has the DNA TGCGCCAGCAGCTGGGGGGGGCGGAGCCGAACTAGCGACTATCATCTAGCCAAAAACATTCAGTACTTC.

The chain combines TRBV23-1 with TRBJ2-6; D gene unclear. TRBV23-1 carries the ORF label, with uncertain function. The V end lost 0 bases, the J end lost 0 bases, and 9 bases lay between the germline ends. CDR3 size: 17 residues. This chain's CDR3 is CASSQSIRLSGANVLTF. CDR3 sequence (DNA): TGCGCCAGCAGTCAATCAATTCGCCTCTCTGGGGCCAACGTCCTGACTTTC.

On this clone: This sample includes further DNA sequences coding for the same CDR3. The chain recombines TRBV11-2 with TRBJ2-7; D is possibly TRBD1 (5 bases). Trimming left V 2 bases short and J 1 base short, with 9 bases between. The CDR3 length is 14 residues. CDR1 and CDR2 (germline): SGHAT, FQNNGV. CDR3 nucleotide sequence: TGTGCCAGCAGCTTACAGGGATTATCCTACGAGCAGTACTTC. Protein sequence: CASSLQGLSYEQYF.

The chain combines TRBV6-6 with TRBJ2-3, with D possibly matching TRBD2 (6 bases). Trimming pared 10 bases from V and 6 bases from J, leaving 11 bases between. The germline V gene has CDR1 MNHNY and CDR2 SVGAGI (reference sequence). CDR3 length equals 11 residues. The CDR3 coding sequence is TGTGCCACGGGAGTCGGGGATACGCAGTATTTT. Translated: CATGVGDTQYF.

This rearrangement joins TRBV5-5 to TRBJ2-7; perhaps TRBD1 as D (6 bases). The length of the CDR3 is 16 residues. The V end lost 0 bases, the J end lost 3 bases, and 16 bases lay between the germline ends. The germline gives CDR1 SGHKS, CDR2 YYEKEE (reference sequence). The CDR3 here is CASSLVLKTGLYEQYF. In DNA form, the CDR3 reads TGTGCCAGCAGCTTGGTTCTGAAGACAGGCCTCTACGAGCAGTACTTC. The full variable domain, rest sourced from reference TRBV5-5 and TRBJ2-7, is DAGVTQSPTHLIKTRGQQVTLRCSPISGHKSVSWYQQVLGQGPQFIFQYYEKEERGRGNFPDRFSARQFPNYSSELNVNALLLGDSALYLCASSLVLKTGLYEQYFGPGTRLTVT.

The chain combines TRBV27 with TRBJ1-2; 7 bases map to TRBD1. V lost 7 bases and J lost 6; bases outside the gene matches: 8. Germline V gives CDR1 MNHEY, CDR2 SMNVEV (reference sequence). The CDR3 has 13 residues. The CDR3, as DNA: TGTGCCAGCAAAAAAACAGGGGAAGATGGCTACACCTTC. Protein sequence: CASKKTGEDGYTF.

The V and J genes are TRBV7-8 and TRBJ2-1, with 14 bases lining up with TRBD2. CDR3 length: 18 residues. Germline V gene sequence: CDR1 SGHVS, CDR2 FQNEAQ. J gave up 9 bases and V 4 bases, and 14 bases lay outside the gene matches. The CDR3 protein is CASSSGLAGAVYYSEQFF. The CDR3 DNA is TGTGCCAGCAGCTCGGGACTAGCGGGAGCCGTATATTATAGTGAGCAGTTCTTC.

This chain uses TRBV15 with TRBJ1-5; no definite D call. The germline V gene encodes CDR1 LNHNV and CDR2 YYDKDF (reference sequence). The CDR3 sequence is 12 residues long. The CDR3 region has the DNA TGTGCTACCCGCAGCGCCAATCAGCCCCAGCATTTT. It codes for CATRSANQPQHF.

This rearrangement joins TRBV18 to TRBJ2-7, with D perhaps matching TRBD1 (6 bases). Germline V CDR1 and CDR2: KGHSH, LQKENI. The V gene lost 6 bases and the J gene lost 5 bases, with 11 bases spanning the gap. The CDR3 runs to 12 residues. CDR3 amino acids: CASSLGGDEQYF. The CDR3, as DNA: TGTGCCAGCTCCCTAGGGGGAGACGAGCAGTACTTC. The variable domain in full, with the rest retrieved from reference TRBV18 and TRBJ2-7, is NAGVMQNPRHLVRRRGQEARLRCSPMKGHSHVYWYRQLPEEGLKFMVYLQKENIIDESGMPKERFSAEFPKEGPSILRIQQVVRGDSAAYFCASSLGGDEQYFGPGTRLTVT.